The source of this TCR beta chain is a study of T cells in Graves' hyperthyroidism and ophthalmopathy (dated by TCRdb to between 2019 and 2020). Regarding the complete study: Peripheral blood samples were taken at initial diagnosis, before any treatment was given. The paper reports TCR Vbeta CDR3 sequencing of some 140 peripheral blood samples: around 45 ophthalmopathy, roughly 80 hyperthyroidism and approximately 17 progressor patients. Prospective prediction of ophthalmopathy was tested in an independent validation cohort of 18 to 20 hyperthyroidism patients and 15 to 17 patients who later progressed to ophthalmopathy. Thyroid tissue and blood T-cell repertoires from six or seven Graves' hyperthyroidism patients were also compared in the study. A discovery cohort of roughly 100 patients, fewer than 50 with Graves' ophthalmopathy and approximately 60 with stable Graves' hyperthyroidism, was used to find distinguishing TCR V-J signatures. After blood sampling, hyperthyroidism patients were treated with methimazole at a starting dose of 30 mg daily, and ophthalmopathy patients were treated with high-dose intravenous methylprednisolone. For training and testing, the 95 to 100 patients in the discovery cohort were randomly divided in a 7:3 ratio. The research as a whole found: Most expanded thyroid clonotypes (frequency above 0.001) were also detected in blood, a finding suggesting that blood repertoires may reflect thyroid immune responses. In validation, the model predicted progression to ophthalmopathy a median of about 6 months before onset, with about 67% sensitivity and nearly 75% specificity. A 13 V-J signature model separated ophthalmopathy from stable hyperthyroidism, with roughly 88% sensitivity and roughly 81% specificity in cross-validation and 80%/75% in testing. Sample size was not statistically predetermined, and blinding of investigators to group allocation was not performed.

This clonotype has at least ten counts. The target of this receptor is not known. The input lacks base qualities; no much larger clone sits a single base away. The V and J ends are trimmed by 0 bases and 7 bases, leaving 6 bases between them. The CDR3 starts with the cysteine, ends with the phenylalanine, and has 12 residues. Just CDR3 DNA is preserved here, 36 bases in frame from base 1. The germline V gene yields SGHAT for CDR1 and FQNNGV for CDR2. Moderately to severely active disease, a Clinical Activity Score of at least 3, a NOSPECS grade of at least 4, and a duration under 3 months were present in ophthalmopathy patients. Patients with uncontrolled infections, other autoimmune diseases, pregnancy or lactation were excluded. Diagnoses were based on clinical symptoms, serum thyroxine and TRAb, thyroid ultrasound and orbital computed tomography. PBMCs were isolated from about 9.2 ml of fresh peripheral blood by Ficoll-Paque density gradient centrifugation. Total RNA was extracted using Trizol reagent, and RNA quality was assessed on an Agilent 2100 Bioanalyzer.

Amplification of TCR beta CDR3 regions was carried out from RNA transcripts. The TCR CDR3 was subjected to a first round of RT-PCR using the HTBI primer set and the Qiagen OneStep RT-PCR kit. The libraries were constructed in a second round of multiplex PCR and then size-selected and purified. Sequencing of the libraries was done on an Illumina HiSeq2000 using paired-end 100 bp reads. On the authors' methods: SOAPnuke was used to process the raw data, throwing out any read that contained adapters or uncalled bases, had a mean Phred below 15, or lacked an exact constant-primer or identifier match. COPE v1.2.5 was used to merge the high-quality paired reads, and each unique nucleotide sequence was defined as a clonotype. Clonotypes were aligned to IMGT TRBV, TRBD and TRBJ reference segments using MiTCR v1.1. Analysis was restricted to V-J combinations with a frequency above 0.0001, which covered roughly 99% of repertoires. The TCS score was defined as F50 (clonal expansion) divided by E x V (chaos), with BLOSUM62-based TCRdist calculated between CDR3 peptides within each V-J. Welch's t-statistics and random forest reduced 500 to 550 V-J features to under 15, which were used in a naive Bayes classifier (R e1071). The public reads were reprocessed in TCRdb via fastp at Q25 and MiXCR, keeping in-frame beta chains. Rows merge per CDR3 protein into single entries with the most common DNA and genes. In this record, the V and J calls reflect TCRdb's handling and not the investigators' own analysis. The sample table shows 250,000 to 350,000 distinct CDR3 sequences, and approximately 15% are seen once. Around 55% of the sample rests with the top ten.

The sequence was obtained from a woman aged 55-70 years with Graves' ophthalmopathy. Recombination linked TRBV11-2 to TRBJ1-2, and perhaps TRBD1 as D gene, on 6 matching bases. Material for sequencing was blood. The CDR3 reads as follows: CASSLDRGGYTF. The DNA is TGTGCCAGCAGCTTAGACAGGGGTGGCTACACCTTC.